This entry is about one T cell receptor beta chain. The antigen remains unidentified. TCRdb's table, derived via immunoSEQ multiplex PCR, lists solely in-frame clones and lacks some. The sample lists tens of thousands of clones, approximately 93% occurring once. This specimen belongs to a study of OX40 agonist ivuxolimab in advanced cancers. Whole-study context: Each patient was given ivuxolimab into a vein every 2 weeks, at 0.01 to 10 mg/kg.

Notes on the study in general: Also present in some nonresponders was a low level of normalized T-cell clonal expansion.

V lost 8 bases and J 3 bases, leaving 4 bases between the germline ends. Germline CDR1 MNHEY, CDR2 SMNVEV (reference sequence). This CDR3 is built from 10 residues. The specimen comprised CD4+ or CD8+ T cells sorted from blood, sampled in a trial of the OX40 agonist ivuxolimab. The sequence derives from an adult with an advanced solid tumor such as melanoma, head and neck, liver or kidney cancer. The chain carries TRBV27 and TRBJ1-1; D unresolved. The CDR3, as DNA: TGTGCCAGCGGGGACACTGAAGCTTTCTTT. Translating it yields CASGDTEAFF.